The entry below gives a single TCR beta chain sequence along with its context. These data are taken from a study of shared clonotypes between healthy human individuals. The germline gives CDR1 LGHNA, CDR2 YSLEER. The germline V and J ends were trimmed by 2 bases and 1 base, with 17 bases remaining between them. The CDR3 has 18 amino acids. The table came from immunoSEQ multiplex PCR; TCRdb's copy has only in-frame clones and leaves some out. The table lists around 2,000,000 clones, approximately 94% of them singletons, with about 1.5% in the top ten. Positively selected for CCR7, the CD45RO-negative cells used as naive CD8 cells excluded terminally differentiated effector memory CD45RA+ cells. There were no recent acute infections or vaccinations among the donors, who were healthy HIV-negative adults.

Specimen: naive CD8+ T cells from PBMCs. This TCR was recovered from a man aged 18 to 29 in good health. Some clones in this sample may be carry-over from other donors' samples. The rearrangement uses TRBV4-3 and TRBJ2-2, with D possibly TRBD1 on 7 matching bases. CDR3 DNA sequence: TGCGCCAGCAGCCAAATACTCCGACAGGGAGGGAACACCGGGGAGCTGTTTTTT. Translated, it gives CASSQILRQGGNTGELFF.